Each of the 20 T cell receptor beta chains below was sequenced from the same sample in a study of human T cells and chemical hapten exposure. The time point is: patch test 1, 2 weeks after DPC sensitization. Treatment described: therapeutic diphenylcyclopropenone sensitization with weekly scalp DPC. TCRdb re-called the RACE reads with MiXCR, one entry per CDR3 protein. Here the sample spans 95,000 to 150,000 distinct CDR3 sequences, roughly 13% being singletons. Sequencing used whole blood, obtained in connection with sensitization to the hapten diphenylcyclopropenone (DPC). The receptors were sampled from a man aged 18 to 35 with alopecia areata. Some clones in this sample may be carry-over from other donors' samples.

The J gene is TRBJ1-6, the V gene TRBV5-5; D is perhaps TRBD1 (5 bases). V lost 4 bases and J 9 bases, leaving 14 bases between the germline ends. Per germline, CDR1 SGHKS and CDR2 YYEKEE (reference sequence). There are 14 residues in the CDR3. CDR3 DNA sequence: TGTGCCAGCAGCCGGGGGACCCCCGGTTCACCCCTCCACTTT. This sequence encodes CASSRGTPGSPLHF. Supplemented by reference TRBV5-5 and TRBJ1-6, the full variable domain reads DAGVTQSPTHLIKTRGQQVTLRCSPISGHKSVSWYQQVLGQGPQFIFQYYEKEERGRGNFPDRFSARQFPNYSSELNVNALLLGDSALYLCASSRGTPGSPLHFGNGTRLTVT.

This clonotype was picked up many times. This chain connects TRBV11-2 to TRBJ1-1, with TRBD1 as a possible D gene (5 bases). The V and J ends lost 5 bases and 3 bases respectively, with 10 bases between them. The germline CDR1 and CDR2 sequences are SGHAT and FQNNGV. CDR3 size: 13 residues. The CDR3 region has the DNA TGTGCCAGCAGCACCCAGGGTTACACTGAAGCTTTCTTT. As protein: CASSTQGYTEAFF.

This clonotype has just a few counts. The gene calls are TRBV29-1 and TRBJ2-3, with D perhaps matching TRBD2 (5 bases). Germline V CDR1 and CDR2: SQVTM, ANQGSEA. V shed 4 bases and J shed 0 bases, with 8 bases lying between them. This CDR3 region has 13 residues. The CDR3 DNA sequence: TGCAGCGTTGCAGCGGAGAGCACAGATACGCAGTATTTT. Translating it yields CSVAAESTDTQYF.

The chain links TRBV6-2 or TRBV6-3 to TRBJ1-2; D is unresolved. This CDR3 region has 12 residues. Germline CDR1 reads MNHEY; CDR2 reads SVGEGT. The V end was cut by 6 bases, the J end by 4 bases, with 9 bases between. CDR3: CASRPSAYGYTF. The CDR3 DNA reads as TGTGCCAGCAGACCCAGTGCCTATGGCTACACCTTC.

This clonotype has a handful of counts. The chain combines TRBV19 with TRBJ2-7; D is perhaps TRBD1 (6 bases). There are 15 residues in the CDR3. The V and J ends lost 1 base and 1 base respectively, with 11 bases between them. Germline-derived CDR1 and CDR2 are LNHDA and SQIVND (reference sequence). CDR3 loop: CASSIAAGASYEQYV. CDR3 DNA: TGTGCCAGTAGTATAGCCGCAGGGGCTTCCTACGAGCAGTACGTC.

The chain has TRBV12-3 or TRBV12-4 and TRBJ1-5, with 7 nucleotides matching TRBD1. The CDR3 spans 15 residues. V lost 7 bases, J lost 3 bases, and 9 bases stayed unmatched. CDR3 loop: CASKLLQGYNQPQHF. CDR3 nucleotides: TGTGCCAGCAAGTTATTACAGGGGTACAATCAGCCCCAGCATTTT.

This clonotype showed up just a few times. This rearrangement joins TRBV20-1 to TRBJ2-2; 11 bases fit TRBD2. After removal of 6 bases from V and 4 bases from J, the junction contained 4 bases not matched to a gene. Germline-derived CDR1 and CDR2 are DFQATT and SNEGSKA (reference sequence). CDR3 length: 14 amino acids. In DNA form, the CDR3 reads TGCAGTGCCCCTAGCGGGGGGAGCACCGGGGAGCTGTTTTTT. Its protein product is CSAPSGGSTGELFF.

CDR3 sequence: CASSLDTSSTDTQYF. As DNA, the CDR3 is TGTGCCAGCAGTTTAGACACCTCTAGCACAGATACGCAGTATTTT. The chain links TRBV28 to TRBJ2-3, with D uncertain. V was shortened by 2 bases and J by 0 bases, with 9 bases between the two germline ends. Germline assignment: CDR1 MDHEN and CDR2 SYDVKM. CDR3 length equals 15 residues.

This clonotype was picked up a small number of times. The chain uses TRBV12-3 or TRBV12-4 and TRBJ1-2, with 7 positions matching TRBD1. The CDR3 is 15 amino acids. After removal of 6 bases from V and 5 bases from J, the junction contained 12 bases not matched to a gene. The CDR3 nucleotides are TGTGCCAGCAGCGCAGGTCAGGGGGGAAAGTATGGCTACACCTTC. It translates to CASSAGQGGKYGYTF.

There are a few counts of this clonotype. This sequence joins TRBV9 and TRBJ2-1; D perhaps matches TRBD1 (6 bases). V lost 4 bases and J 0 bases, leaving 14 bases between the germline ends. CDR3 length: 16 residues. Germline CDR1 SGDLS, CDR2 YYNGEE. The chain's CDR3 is CASSPTGQLSYNEQFF. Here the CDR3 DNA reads TGTGCCAGCAGCCCAACAGGGCAACTCTCCTACAATGAGCAGTTCTTC.

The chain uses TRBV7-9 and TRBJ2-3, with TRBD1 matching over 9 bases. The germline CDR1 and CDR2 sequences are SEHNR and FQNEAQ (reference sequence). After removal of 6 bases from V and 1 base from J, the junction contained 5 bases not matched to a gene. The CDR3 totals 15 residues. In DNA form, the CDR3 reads TGTGCCAGCAGATTAACAGGGGGCCGCACAGATACGCAGTATTTT. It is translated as CASRLTGGRTDTQYF.

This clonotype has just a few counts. CDR3 residues: CSACPGLDRPQYF. CDR3 nucleotide sequence: TGCAGTGCCTGTCCGGGACTAGATCGGCCCCAGTACTTC. The chain employs TRBV20-1 and TRBJ2-5; 8 bases agree with TRBD2. J was trimmed by 9 bases and V by 6 bases; bases with no gene match: 12. CDR3 length: 13 amino acids. Per germline, CDR1 DFQATT and CDR2 SNEGSKA (reference sequence).

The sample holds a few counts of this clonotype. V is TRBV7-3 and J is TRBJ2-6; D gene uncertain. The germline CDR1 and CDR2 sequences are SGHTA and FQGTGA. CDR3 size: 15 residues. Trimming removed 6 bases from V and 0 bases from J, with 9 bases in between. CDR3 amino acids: CASSRYRSGANVLTF. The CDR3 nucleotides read TGTGCCAGCAGTAGGTATCGCTCTGGGGCCAACGTCCTGACTTTC.

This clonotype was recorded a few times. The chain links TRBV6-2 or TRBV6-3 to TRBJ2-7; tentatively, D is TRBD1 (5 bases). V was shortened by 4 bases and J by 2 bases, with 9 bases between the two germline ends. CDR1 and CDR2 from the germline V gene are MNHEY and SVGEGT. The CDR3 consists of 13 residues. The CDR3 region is CASSSTETYEQYF. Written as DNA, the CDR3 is TGTGCCAGCAGTTCGACAGAGACCTACGAGCAGTACTTC.

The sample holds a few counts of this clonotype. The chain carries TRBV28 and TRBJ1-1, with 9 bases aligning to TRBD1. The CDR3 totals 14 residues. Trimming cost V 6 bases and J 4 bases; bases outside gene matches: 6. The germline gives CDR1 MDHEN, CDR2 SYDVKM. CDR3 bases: TGTGCCAGCAGAGGGACAGGGTTTCGCACTGAAGCTTTCTTT. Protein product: CASRGTGFRTEAFF.

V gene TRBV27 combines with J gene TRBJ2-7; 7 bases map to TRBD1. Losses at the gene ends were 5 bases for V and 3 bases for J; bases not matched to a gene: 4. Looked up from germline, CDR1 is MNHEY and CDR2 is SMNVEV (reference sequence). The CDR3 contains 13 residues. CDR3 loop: CASSLRDSYEQYV. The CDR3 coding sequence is TGTGCCAGCAGTCTTCGGGACAGCTACGAGCAGTACGTC.

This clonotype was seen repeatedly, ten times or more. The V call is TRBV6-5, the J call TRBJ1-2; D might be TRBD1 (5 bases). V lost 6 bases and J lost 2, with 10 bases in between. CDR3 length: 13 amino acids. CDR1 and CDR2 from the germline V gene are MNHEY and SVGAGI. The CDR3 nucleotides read TGTGCCAGCAGGGCCAGGGAAAACTATGGCTACACCTTC. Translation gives CASRARENYGYTF.

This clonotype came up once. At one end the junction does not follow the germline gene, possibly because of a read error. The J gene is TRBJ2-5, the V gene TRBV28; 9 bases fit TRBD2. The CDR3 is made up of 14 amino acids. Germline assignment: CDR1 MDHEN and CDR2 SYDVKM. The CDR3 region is CASSSGGYQKTQYF. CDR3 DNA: TGTGCCAGCAGTAGCGGGGGGTACCAAAAGACCCAGTACTTC. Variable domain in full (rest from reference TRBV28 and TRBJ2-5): DVKVTQSSRYLVKRTGEKVFLECVQDMDHENMFWYRQDPGLGLRLIYFSYDVKMKEKGDIPEGYSVSREKKERFSLILESASTNQTSMYLCASSSGGYQKTQYFGPGTRLLVL.

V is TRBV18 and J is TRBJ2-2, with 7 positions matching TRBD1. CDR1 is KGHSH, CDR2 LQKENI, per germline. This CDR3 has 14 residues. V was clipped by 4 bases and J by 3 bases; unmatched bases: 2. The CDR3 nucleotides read TGTGCCAGCTCACAGGGGGCGGACACCGGGGAGCTGTTTTTT. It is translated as CASSQGADTGELFF.

The CDR3 protein is CASSLGGGISEQFF. CDR3 nucleotide sequence: TGTGCCAGCAGTCTGGGGGGGGGCATCAGTGAGCAGTTCTTC. The V call is TRBV6-6, the J call TRBJ2-1, with D possibly matching TRBD2 (7 bases). This CDR3 region has 14 residues. Trimming cost V 5 bases and J 9 bases, with 17 bases left between them. The germline CDR1 and CDR2 sequences are MNHNY and SVGAGI (reference sequence).